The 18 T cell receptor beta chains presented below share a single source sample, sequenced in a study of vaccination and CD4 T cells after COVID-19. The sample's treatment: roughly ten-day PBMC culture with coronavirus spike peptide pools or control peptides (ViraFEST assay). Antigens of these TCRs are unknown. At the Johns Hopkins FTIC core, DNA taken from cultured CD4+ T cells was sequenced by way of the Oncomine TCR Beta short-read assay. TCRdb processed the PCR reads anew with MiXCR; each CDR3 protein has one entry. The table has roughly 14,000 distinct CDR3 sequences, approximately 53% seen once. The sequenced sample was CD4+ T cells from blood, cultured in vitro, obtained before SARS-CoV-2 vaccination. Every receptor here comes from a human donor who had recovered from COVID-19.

CDR3 sequence reads: CASSLEVGLAGEQYF. The CDR3, as DNA: TGTGCCAGCAGCTTAGAGGTGGGGCTAGCGGGGGAGCAGTACTTC. The chain links TRBV7-2 to TRBJ2-7, with 9 bases aligning to TRBD2. Trimming took 1 base from V and 7 from J; bases not matched to a gene: 8. The germline V gene has CDR1 SGHTA and CDR2 FQGNSA. The CDR3 runs to 15 residues. Full variable domain (missing parts from reference TRBV7-2 and TRBJ2-7): GAGVSQSPSNKVTEKGKDVELRCDPISGHTALYWYRQSLGQGLEFLIYFQGNSAPDKSGLPSDRFSAERTGGSVSTLTIQRTQQEDSAVYLCASSLEVGLAGEQYFGPGTRLTVT.

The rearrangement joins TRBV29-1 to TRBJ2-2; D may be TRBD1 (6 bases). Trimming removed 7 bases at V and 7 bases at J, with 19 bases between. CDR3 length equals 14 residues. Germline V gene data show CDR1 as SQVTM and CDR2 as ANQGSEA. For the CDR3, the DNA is TGCAGCGCTGAGACGGTGGGACACCTCGGGGAGCTGTTTTTT. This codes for CSAETVGHLGELFF.

The CDR3 here is CASSAQGYTGELFF. The CDR3 nucleotides are TGTGCCAGCAGTGCCCAGGGATACACCGGGGAGCTGTTTTTT. This chain joins TRBV6-1 and TRBJ2-2; possible D gene TRBD1, 5 bases. Germline V CDR1 and CDR2: MNHNS, SASEGT. This CDR3 spans 14 amino acids. The germline V and J ends were trimmed by 4 bases and 3 bases, with 9 bases remaining between them.

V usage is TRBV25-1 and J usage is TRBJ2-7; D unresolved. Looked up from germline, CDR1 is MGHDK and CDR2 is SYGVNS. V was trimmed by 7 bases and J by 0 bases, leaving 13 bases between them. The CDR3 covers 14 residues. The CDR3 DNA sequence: TGTGCCAGCACCACGAAAAAGAGCTCCTACGAGCAGTACTTC. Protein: CASTTKKSSYEQYF.

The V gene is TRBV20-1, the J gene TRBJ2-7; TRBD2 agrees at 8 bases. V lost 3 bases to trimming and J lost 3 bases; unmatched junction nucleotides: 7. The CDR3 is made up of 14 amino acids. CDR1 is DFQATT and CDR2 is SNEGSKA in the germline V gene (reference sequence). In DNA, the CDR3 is TGCAGTGCTAGTAAGGCTAGCGGGTTCTACGAGCAGTACTTC. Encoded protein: CSASKASGFYEQYF.

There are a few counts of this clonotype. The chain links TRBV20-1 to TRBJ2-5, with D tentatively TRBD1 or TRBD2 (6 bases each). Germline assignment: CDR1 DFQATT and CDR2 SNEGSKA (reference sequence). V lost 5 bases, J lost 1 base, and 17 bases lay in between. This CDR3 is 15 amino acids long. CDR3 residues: CSAPGAQGFQETQYF. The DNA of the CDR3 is TGCAGTGCTCCGGGGGCCCAGGGCTTCCAAGAGACCCAGTACTTC.

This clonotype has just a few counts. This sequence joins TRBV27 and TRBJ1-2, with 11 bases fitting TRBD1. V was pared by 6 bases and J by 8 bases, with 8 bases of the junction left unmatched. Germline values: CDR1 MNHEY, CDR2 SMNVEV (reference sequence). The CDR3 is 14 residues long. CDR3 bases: TGTGCCAGCAGATCCCGGGACAGGGGGGGCGGCTACACCTTC. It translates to CASRSRDRGGGYTF.

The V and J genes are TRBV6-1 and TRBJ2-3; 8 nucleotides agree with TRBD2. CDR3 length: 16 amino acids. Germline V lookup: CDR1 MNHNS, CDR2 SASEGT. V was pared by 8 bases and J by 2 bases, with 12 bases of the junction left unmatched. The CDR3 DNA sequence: TGTGCCAGCGGTGGTAGCGGGATGGATGTCACAGATACGCAGTATTTT. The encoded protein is CASGGSGMDVTDTQYF.

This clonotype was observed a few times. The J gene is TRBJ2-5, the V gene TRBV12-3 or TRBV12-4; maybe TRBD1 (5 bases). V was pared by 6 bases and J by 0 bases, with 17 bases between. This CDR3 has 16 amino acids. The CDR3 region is CASSPPLTAYQETQYF. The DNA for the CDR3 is TGTGCCAGCAGCCCCCCCCTGACAGCATACCAAGAGACCCAGTACTTC.

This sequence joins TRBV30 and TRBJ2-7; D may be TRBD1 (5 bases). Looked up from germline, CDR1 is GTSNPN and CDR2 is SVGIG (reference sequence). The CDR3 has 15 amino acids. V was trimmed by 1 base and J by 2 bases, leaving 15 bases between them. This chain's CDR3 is CAWSAGVGPTYEQYF. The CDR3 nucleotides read TGTGCCTGGAGTGCCGGAGTGGGGCCAACCTACGAGCAGTACTTC.

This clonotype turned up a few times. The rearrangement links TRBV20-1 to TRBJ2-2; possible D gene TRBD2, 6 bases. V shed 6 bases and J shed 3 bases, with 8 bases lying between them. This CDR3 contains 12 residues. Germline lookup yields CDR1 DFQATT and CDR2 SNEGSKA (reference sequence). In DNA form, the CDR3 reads TGCAGTGCCCGGGAGTACACCGGGGAGCTGTTTTTT. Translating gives CSAREYTGELFF.

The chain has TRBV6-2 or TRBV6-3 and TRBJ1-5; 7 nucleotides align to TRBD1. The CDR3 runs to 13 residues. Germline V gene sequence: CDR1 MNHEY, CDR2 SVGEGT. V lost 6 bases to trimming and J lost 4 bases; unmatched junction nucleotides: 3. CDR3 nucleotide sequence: TGTGCCAGCAGCGACAGGGCTAATCAGCCCCAGCATTTT. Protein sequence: CASSDRANQPQHF.

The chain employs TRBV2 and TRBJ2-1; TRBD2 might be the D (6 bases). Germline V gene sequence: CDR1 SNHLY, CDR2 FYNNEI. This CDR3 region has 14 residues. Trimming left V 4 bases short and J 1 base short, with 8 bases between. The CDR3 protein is CASSAGRSYNEQFF. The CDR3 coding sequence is TGTGCCAGCAGTGCAGGGAGGTCCTACAATGAGCAGTTCTTC.

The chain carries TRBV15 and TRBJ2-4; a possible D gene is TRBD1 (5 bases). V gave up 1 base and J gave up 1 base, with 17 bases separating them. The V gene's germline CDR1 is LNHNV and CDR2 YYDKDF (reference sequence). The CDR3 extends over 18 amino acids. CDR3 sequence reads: CATSRGVRGVKAKNIQYF. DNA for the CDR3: TGTGCCACCAGCAGAGGAGTTAGGGGCGTGAAGGCCAAAAACATTCAGTACTTC.

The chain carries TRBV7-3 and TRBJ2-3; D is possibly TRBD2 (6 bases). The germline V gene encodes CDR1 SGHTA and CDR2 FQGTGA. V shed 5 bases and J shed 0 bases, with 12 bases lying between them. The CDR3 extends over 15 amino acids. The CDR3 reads CASSTSGLSTDTQYF. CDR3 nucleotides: TGTGCCAGCAGCACTTCGGGACTGAGCACAGATACGCAGTATTTT.

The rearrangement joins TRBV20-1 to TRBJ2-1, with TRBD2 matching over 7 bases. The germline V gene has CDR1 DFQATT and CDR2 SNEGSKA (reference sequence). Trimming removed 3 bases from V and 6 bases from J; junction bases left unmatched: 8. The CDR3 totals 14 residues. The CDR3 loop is CSASGGSPGNEQFF. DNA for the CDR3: TGCAGTGCTAGCGGGGGGTCGCCTGGCAATGAGCAGTTCTTC.

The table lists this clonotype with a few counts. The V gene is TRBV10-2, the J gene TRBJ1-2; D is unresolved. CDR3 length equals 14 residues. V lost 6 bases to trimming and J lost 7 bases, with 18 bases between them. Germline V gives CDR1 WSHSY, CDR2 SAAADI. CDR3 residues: CASSPGPSYSGYTF. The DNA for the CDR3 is TGCGCCAGCAGCCCCGGGCCCAGTTATAGTGGCTACACCTTC.

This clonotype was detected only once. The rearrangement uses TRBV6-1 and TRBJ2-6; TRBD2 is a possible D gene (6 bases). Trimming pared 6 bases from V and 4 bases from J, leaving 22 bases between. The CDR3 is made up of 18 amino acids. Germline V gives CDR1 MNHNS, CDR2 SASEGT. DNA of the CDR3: TGTGCCAGCAGCCCGTGGGGCGGCGGGATGGGCGGGGCCAACGTCCTGACTTTC. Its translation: CASSPWGGGMGGANVLTF.